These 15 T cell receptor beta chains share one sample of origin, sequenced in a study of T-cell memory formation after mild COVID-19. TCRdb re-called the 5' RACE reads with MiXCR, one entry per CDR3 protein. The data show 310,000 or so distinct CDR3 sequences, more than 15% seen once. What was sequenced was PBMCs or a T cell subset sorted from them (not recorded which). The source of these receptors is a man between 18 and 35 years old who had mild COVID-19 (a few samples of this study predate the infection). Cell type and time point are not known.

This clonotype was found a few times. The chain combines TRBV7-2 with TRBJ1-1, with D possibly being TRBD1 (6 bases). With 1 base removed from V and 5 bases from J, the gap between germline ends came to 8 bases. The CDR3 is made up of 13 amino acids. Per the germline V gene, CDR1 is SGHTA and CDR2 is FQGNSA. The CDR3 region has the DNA TGTGCCAGCAGCTTAGGGGGGCAAACTGAAGCTTTCTTT. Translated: CASSLGGQTEAFF.

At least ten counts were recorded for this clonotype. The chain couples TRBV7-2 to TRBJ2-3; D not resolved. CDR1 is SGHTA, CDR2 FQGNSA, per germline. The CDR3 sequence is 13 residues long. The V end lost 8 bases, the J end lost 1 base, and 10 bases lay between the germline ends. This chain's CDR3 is CASGSYRTDTQYF. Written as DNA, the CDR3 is TGTGCCAGCGGTAGCTACCGCACAGATACGCAGTATTTT.

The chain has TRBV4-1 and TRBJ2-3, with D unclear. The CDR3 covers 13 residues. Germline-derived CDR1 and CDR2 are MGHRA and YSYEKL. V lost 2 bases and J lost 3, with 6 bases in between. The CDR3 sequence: CASSQIDTDTQYF. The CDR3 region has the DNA TGCGCCAGCAGCCAAATCGATACAGATACGCAGTATTTT.

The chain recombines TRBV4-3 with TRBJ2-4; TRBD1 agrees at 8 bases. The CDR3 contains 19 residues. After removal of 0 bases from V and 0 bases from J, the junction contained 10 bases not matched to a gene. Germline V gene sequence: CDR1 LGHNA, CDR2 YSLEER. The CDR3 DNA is TGCGCCAGCAGCCAAGAACAGGGGGATCGGCCACTAGCCAAAAACATTCAGTACTTC. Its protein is CASSQEQGDRPLAKNIQYF.

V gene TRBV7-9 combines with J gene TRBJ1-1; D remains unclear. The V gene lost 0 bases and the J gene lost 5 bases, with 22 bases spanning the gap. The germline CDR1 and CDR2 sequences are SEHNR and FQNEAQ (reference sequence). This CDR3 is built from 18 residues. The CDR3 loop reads CASSLAVRGLPLGTEAFF. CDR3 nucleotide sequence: TGTGCCAGCAGCTTAGCGGTCCGGGGTTTACCACTGGGAACTGAAGCTTTCTTT.

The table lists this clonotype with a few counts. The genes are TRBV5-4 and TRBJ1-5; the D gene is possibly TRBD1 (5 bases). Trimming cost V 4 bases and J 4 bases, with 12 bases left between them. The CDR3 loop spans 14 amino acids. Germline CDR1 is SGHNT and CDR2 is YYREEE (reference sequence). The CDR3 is CASSEEGLNQPQHF. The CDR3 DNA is TGTGCCAGCAGCGAGGAGGGGCTAAATCAGCCCCAGCATTTT.

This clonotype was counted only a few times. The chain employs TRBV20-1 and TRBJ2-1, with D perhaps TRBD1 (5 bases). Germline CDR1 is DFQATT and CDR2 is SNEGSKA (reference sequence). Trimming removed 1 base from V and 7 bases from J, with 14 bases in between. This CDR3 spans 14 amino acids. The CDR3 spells CSARAQGVKNEQFF. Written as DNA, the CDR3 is TGCAGTGCTAGAGCCCAGGGTGTGAAGAATGAGCAGTTCTTC.

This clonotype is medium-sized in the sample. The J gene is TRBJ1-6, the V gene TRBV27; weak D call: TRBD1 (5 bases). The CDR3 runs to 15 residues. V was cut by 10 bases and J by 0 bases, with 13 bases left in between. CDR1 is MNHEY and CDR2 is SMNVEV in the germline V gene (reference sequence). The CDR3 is CATGGKASYNSPLHF. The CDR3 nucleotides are TGTGCCACGGGGGGGAAAGCCTCCTATAATTCACCCCTCCACTTT.

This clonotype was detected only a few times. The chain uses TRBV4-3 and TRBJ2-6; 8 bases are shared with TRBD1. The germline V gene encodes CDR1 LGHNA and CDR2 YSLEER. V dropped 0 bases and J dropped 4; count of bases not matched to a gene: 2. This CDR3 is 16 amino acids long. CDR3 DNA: TGCGCCAGCAGCCAAGACAGGGGGCGCGGGGCCAACGTCCTGACTTTC. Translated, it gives CASSQDRGRGANVLTF.

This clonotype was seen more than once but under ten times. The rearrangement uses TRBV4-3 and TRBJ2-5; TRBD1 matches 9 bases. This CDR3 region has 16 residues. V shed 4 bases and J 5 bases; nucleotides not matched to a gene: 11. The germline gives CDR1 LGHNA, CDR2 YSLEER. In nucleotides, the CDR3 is TGCGCCAGCAGCCCTTCGGGACAGGGCGGGGAGGAGACCCAGTACTTC. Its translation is CASSPSGQGGEETQYF.

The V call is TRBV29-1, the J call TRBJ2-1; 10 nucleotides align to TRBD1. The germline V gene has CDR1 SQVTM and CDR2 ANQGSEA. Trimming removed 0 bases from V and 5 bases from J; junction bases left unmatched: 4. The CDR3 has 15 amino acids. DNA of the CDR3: TGCAGCGTTGAAGATAGGGGACAGGGGAACAATGAGCAGTTCTTC. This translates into CSVEDRGQGNNEQFF.

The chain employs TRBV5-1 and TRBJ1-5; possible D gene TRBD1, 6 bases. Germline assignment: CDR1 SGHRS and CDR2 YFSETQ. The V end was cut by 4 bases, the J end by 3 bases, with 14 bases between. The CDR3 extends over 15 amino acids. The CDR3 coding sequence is TGCGCCAGCAGCCTATATACAGGGACCAATCAGCCCCAGCATTTT. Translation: CASSLYTGTNQPQHF.

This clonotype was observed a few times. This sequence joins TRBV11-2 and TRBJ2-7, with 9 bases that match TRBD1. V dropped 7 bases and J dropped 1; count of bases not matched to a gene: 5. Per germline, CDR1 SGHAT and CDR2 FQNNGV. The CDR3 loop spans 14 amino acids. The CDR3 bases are TGTGCCAGCACCAAGGACAGGGGATCCTACGAGCAGTACTTC. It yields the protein CASTKDRGSYEQYF.

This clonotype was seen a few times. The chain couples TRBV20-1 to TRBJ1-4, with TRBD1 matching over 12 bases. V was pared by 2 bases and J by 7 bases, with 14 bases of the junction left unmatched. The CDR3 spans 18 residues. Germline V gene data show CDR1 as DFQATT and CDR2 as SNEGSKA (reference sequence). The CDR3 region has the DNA TGCAGTGCTAGACGAACTCCGGGACAGGGGGCGTACGGTGAAAAACTGTTTTTT. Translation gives CSARRTPGQGAYGEKLFF.

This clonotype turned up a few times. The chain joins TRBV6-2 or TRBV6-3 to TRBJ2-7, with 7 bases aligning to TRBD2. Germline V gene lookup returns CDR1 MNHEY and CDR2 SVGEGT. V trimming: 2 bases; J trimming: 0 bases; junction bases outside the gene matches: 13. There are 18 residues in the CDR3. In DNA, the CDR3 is TGTGCCAGCAGTTACACTGCGGCGGGGCGGGGGAGCTCCTACGAGCAGTACGTC. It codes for CASSYTAAGRGSSYEQYV.